A selection of T cell receptor beta chains follows, all from one sample in a study of blood T cell repertoires in COVID-19. The assay was immunoSEQ multiplex PCR, and TCRdb's table has in-frame clones only and misses some. The sample shows approximately 280,000 clones, 85% to 90% of them seen only once. Source material: PBMCs or T cells enriched from blood (not recorded which). These receptors were obtained from a woman aged 18 to 35 with acute COVID-19. The CDR3 runs from the conserved cysteine through the conserved F or W. A D gene is named only where the DNA matches it firmly. Clone size is given for some rows only: seen once, a few or many times, or a class if the clone is expanded.

j_gene,abundance,d_gene,v_gene,CDR3nt,CDR3aa
TRBJ1-1,.,.,TRBV27,TGTGCCAGCAGTCCAGGGTCCCCGAACACTGAAGCTTTCTTT,CASSPGSPNTEAFF
TRBJ1-2,.,.,TRBV10-3,TGTGCCATCAGTGGCAGACAGCTCTCTACGAAGTCCTCTGGCAGCACCTTC,CAISGRQLSTKSSGSTF
TRBJ1-6,.,.,TRBV28,TGTGCCAGCAGTTTCGGAGGGGCCTTAGGACCGGTGGTGAATTCACCCCTCCACTTT,CASSFGGALGPVVNSPLHF
TRBJ2-1,.,TRBD1,TRBV7-2,TGTGCCAGCAGCTTAGCCCCGGGACAGGGGGCGAATGAGCAGTTCTTC,CASSLAPGQGANEQFF
TRBJ2-7,.,TRBD2,TRBV7-8,TGTGCCAGCAGCTTACGGACTGGCGCGGGAGGGCAGTACTTC,CASSLRTGAGGQYF
TRBJ2-2,.,TRBD2,TRBV9,TGTGCCAGCAGCGTAGTATCAGCGGGAGTCACCGGGGAGCTGTTTTTT,CASSVVSAGVTGELFF
TRBJ1-1,.,.,TRBV12-3/TRBV12-4,TGTGCCAGCAGTCTTCGTCCTTACACTGAAGCTTTCTTT,CASSLRPYTEAFF
TRBJ2-7,.,TRBD1,TRBV27,TGTGCCAGCAGTTTCCGGGACAGTAGGCAGTACTTC,CASSFRDSRQYF
TRBJ1-3,.,.,TRBV5-6,TGTGCCAGCAGCTTATGGACGGGATCCTCTGGAAACACCATATATTTT,CASSLWTGSSGNTIYF
TRBJ2-7,.,.,TRBV30,TGTGCCTGGAGTGCCAGGGGCAGGGGTGGTTACGAGCAGTACTTC,CAWSARGRGGYEQYF
TRBJ2-1,.,TRBD2,TRBV10-2,TGCGCCAGCAGTGTTCTAGCGGGAGCGCGTAATGAGCAGTTCTTC,CASSVLAGARNEQFF
TRBJ2-3,many,TRBD2,TRBV28,TGTGCCAGCAGTTTGGCGGGAGGCACAGATACGCAGTATTTT,CASSLAGGTDTQYF
TRBJ2-2,.,.,TRBV7-6,TGTGCCAGCAGCTTAGGACAGGAGTATGGCGGGGAGCTGTTTTTT,CASSLGQEYGGELFF
TRBJ2-5,once,.,TRBV29-1,TGCAGCGTTGAAAGGGGCGCGGAAGAGACCCAGTACTTC,CSVERGAEETQYF
TRBJ2-7,.,TRBD2,TRBV6-5,TGTGCCAGCAGACAAGGACTAGCGGGGGAGCAGTACTTC,CASRQGLAGEQYF
TRBJ2-3,once,TRBD1,TRBV29-1,TGCAGCGCCGAGGACAGGAGCACAGATACGCAGTATTTT,CSAEDRSTDTQYF
TRBJ2-1,.,.,TRBV18,TGTGCCAGCTCACCACCGTCTGGCGGTCGCCCCAATGAGCAGTTCTTC,CASSPPSGGRPNEQFF
TRBJ2-7,.,TRBD1,TRBV27,TGTGCCAGCAGCAACCTCCTAGGCACCGGGACAGGGGTCGAGCAGTACTTC,CASSNLLGTGTGVEQYF
TRBJ1-5,.,TRBD1,TRBV7-8,TGTGCCAGCAGCCTACGACAGGGAGGTCAGCCCCAGCATTTT,CASSLRQGGQPQHF
TRBJ1-2,.,.,TRBV28,TGTGCCAGCAGTTTAAATCCCCCCCCGGCCGAGGATGGCTACACCTTC,CASSLNPPPAEDGYTF
TRBJ2-2,.,TRBD1,TRBV7-3,TGTGCCAGCAGCGCCCTAGGGACAGGGGCCACCGGGGAGCTGTTTTTT,CASSALGTGATGELFF
TRBJ1-1,.,.,TRBV7-3,TGTGCCAGCAGCTTAGATAGGAACACTGAAGCTTTCTTT,CASSLDRNTEAFF
TRBJ2-2,.,TRBD2,TRBV24-1,TGTGCCACCAGTGACGACGGGACTAGCCGGCCCGGGGAGCTGTTTTTT,CATSDDGTSRPGELFF
TRBJ2-3,once,TRBD2,TRBV27,TGTGCCAGCAGTTTATTGAGCGGGAGCGGAGCAGATACGCAGTATTTT,CASSLLSGSGADTQYF
TRBJ2-3,.,TRBD1,TRBV29-1,TGCAGCGTTGAACAAAGGACAGGGCGAGATACGCAGTATTTT,CSVEQRTGRDTQYF
TRBJ2-1,.,TRBD2,TRBV30,TGTGCCTGGAATCTAGCGGGTACCTCCTACAATGAGCAGTTCTTC,CAWNLAGTSYNEQFF
TRBJ1-6,.,.,TRBV15,TGTGCCACCAGCAGGGGGCGCGATCTCTTTTATTCACCCCTCCACTTT,CATSRGRDLFYSPLHF
TRBJ1-4,.,TRBD1,TRBV30,TGTGCCTGGGCCCCCGGGACAGGGGGCCGAGGTGAAAAACTGTTTTTT,CAWAPGTGGRGEKLFF
TRBJ2-1,.,.,TRBV5-1,TGCGCCAGCAGCTTCTTCGACAATGAGCAGTTCTTC,CASSFFDNEQFF
TRBJ2-5,.,.,TRBV7-2,TGTGCCAGCAGCCCGGGGTTTGGCGGGAAAGAGACCCAGTACTTC,CASSPGFGGKETQYF